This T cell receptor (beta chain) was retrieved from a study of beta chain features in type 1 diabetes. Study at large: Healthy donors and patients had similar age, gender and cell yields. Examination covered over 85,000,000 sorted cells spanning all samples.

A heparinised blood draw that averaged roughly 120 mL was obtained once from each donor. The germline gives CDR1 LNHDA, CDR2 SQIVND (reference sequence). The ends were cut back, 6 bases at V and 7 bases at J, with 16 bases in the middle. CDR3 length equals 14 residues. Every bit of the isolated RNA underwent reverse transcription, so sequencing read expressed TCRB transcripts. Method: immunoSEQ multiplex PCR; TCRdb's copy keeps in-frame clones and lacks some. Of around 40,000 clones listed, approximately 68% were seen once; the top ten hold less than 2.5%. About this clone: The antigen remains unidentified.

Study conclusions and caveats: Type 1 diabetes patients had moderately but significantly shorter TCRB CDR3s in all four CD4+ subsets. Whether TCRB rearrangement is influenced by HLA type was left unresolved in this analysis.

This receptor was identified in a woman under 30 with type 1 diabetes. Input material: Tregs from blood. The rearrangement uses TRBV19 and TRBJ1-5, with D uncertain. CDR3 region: CASSGNQVYQPQHF. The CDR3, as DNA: TGTGCCAGTAGCGGCAATCAGGTCTACCAGCCCCAGCATTTT. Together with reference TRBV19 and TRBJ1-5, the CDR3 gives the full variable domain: DGGITQSPKYLFRKEGQNVTLSCEQNLNHDAMYWYRQDPGQGLRLIYYSQIVNDFQKGDIAEGYSVSREKKESFPLTVTSAQKNPTAFYLCASSGNQVYQPQHFGDGTRLSIL.